Listed here is a single TCR beta chain. Its antigen is not identified. Repertoires were generated with immunoSEQ multiplex PCR, while TCRdb's copy carries only in-frame clones and drops some. The table shows some 2.3 million clones, with 85% to 95% occurring only once. Germline values: CDR1 SGHNT, CDR2 YENEEA. This CDR3 has 13 residues. Trimming took 3 bases from V and 4 from J, leaving 8 bases between them. This entry comes from a study of shared clonotypes between healthy human individuals. General study results and limits: Larger estimated richness was generally seen in naive subsets than in memory subsets.

Each of the donors was a healthy adult who was HIV-negative and had not had a recent acute infection or vaccination. Into CD45RA+ naive and CD45RA-negative memory subsets, the CD4+ cells were split. The rearrangement joins TRBV11-3 to TRBJ2-3; D gene uncertain. The sequence derives from a man aged 18-30 years in good health. Some clones in this sample may be carry-over from other donors' samples. Input material: naive CD4+ T cells from PBMCs. Subset indicated: CD45RA+ positively selected. The DNA of the CDR3 is TGTGCCAGCAGCTTTACGGGCTCAGATACGCAGTATTTT. Translating it yields CASSFTGSDTQYF.